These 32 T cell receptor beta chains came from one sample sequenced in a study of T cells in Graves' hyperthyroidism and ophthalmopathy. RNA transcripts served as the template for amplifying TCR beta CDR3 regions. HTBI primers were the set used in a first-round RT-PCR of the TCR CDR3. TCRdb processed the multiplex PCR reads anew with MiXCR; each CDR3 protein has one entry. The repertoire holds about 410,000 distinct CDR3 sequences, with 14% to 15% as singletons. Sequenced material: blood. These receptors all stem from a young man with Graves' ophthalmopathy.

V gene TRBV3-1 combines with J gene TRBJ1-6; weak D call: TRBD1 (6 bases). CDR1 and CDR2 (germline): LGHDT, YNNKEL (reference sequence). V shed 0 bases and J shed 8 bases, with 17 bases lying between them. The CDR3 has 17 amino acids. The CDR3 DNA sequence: TGTGCCAGCAGCCAAGACCTTCCCGGGACACCGGATTCACCCCTCCACTTT. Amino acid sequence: CASSQDLPGTPDSPLHF.

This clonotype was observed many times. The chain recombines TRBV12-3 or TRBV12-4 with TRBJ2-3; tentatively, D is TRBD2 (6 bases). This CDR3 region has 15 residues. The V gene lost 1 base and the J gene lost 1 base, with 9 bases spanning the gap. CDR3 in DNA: TGTGCCAGCAGTTTAGGTGCTAGCGGCACAGATACGCAGTATTTT. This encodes CASSLGASGTDTQYF.

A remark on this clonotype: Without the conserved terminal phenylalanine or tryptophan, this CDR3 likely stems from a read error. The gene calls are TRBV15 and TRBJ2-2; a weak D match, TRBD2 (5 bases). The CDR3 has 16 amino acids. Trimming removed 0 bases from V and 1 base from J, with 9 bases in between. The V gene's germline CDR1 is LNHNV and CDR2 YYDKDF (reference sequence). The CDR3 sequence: CATSRETGKNTGELFS. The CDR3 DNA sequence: TGTGCCACCAGCAGAGAGACGGGGAAGAACACCGGGGAGCTGTTTTCT.

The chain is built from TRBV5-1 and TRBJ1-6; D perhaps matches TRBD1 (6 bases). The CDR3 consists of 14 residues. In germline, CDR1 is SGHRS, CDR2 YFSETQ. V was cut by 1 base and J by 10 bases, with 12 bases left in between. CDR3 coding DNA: TGCGCCAGCAGCTTGAGGGCAGGGGACTCACCCCTCCACTTT. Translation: CASSLRAGDSPLHF.

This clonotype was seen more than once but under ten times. The CDR3 DNA reads as TGTGCCAGTAGTATCGGTACAGGGGTTGAGACCCAGTACTTC. Protein product: CASSIGTGVETQYF. The rearrangement links TRBV19 to TRBJ2-5, with TRBD1 matching over 7 bases. Germline loops: CDR1 LNHDA, CDR2 SQIVND (reference sequence). J gave up 5 bases and V 3 bases, and 6 bases lay outside the gene matches. The CDR3 is made up of 14 amino acids.

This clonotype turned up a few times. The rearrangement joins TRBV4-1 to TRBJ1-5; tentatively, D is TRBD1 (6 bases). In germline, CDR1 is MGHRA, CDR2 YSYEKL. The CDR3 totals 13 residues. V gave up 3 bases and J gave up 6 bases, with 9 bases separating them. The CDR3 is CASSQEQGQPQHF. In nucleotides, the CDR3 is TGCGCCAGCAGCCAGGAACAGGGTCAGCCCCAGCATTTT.

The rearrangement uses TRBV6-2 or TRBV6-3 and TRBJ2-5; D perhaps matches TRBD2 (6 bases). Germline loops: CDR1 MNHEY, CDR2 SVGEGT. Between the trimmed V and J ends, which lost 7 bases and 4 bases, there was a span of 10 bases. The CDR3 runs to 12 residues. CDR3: CASTDGGETQYF. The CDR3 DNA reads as TGTGCCAGCACGGACGGGGGAGAGACCCAGTACTTC.

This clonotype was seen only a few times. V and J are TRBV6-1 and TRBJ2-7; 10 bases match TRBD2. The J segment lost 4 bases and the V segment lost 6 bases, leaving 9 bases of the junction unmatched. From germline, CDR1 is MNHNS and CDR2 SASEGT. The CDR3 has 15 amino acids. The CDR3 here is CASRLGAGGLYEQYF. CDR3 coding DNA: TGTGCCAGCAGACTCGGAGCGGGAGGGCTTTACGAGCAGTACTTC.

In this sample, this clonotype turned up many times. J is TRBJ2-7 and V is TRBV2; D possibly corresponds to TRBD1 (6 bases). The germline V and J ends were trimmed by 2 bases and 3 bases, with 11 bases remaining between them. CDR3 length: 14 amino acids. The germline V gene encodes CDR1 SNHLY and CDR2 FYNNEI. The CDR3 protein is CASSEQGPGYEQYF. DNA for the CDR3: TGTGCCAGCAGTGAACAGGGGCCGGGCTACGAGCAGTACTTC.

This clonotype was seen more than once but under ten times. This CDR3 reads CASSLEGTAKNIQYF. The CDR3 DNA is TGTGCCAGCAGCTTGGAAGGAACGGCCAAAAACATTCAGTACTTC. The genes are TRBV5-6 and TRBJ2-4; D gene unclear. V lost 0 bases, J lost 1 base, and 8 bases lay in between. Germline CDR1 is SGHDT and CDR2 is YYEEEE. The CDR3 consists of 15 residues.

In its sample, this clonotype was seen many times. The CDR3 loop reads CASSREGTSGSVEQFF. CDR3 sequence (DNA): TGTGCCAGCAGCCGGGAAGGGACTAGCGGGAGTGTTGAGCAGTTCTTC. The V call is TRBV7-2, the J call TRBJ2-1, with 14 bases identical to TRBD2. The V gene end was trimmed by 5 bases and the J gene end by 9 bases; junction bases not matched to a gene: 9. Per the germline V gene, CDR1 is SGHTA and CDR2 is FQGNSA. The CDR3 loop spans 16 amino acids. Using reference TRBV7-2 and TRBJ2-1 for the parts outside the CDR3, the full variable domain is GAGVSQSPSNKVTEKGKDVELRCDPISGHTALYWYRQSLGQGLEFLIYFQGNSAPDKSGLPSDRFSAERTGGSVSTLTIQRTQQEDSAVYLCASSREGTSGSVEQFFGPGTRLTVL.

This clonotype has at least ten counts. The CDR3 nucleotides are TGCGCCAGCAGCCCCAACCAGGGGGGGGATCAGCCCCAGCATTTT. Protein sequence: CASSPNQGGDQPQHF. The V call is TRBV5-1, the J call TRBJ1-5; the match to TRBD1 covers 7 bases. The CDR3 extends over 15 amino acids. Germline CDR1 and CDR2: SGHRS and YFSETQ. The V and J ends lost 4 bases and 5 bases, in that order; junction bases with no gene match: 9.

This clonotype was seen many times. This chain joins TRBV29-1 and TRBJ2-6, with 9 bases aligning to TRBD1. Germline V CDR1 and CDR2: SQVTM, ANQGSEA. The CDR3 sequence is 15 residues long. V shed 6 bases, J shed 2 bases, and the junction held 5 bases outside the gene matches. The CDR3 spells CSVDRQGAGANVLTF. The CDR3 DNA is TGCAGCGTCGATAGACAGGGGGCTGGGGCCAACGTCCTGACTTTC. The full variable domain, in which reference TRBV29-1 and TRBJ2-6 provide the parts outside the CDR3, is SAVISQKPSRDICQRGTSLTIQCQVDSQVTMMFWYRQQPGQSLTLIATANQGSEATYESGFVIDKFPISRPNLTFSTLTVSNMSPEDSSIYLCSVDRQGAGANVLTFGAGSRLTVL.

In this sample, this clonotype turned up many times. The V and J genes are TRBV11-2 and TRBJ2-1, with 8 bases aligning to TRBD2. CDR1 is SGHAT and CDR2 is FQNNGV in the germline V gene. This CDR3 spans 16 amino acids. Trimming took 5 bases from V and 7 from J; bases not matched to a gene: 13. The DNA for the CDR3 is TGTGCCAGCAGCCCTCGCGGGGCGGGAGGTTCAAATGAGCAGTTCTTC. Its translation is CASSPRGAGGSNEQFF.

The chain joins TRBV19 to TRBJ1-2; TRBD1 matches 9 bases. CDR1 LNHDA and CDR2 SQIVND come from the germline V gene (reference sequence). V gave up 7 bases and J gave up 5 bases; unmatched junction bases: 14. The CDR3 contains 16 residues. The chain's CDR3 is CASTPDRGNRRYGYTF. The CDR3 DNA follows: TGTGCCAGTACCCCGGACAGGGGAAATAGGAGATATGGCTACACCTTC.

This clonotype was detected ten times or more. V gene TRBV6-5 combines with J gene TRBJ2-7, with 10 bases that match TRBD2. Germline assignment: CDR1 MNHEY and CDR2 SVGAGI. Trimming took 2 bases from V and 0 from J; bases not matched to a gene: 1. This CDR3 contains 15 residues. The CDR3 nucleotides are TGTGCCAGCAGTTACGGGACTAGCGTCTCCTACGAGCAGTACTTC. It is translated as CASSYGTSVSYEQYF.

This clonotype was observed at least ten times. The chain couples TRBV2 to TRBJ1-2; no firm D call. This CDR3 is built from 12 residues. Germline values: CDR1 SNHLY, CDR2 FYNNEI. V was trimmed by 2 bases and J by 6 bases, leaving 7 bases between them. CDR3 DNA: TGTGCCAGCAGTGAACAGGAGGATGGCTACACCTTC. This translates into CASSEQEDGYTF. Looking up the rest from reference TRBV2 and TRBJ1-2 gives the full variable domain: EPEVTQTPSHQVTQMGQEVILRCVPISNHLYFYWYRQILGQKVEFLVSFYNNEISEKSEIFDDQFSVERPDGSNFTLKIRSTKLEDSAMYFCASSEQEDGYTFGSGTRLTVV.

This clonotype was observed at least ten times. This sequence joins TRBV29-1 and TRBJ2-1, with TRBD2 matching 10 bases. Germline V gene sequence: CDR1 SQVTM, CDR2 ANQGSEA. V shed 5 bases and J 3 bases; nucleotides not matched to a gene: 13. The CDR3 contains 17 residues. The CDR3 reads CSVSASGSSLVYNEQFF. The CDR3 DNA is TGCAGCGTTTCGGCTAGCGGGAGTTCATTGGTCTACAATGAGCAGTTCTTC.

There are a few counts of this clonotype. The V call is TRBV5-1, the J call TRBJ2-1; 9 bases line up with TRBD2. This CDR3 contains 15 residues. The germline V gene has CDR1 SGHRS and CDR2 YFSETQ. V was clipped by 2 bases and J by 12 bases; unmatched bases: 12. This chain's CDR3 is CASSFGRGGIDGQFF. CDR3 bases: TGCGCCAGCAGCTTCGGGCGGGGGGGCATCGATGGGCAGTTCTTC.

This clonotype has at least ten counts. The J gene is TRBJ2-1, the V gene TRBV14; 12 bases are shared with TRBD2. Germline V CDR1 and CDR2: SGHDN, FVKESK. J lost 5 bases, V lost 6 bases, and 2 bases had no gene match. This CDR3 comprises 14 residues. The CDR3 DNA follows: TGTGCCAGCAGTGGACTAGCGGGAAACAATGAGCAGTTCTTC. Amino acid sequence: CASSGLAGNNEQFF.

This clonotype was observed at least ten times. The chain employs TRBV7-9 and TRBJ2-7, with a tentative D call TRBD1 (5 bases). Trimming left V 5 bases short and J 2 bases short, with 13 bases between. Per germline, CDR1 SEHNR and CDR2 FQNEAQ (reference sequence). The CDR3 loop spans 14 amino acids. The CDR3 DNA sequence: TGTGCCAGCAGCCCCCCAGGGAAGACCTACGAGCAGTACTTC. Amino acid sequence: CASSPPGKTYEQYF.

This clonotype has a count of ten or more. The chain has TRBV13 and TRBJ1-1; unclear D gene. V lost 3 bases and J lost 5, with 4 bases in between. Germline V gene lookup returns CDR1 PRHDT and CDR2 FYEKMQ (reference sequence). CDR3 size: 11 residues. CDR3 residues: CASSFVTEAFF. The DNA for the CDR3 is TGTGCCAGCAGCTTTGTTACTGAAGCTTTCTTT.

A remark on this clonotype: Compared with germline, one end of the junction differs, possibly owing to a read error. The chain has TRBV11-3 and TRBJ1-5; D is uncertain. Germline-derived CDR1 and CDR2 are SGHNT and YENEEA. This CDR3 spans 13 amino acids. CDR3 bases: TGTGCCGGCAGCTTGACCCCCTCGGGGCCCCAGCATTTT. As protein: CAGSLTPSGPQHF. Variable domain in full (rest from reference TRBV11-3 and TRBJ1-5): EAGVVQSPRYKIIEKKQPVAFWCNPISGHNTLYWYLQNLGQGPELLIRYENEEAVDDSQLPKDRFSAERLKGVDSTLKIQPAELGDSAVYLCAGSLTPSGPQHFGDGTRLSIL.

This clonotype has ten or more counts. The CDR3 nucleotides read TGTGCCAGCAGTTACTCGGGGCACCGGAGCTCCTATAATTCACCCCTCCACTTT. Its translation is CASSYSGHRSSYNSPLHF. The chain employs TRBV6-5 and TRBJ1-6; possible D gene TRBD1, 5 bases. The germline V and J ends were trimmed by 0 bases and 0 bases, with 12 bases remaining between them. The CDR3 consists of 18 residues. Germline CDR1 is MNHEY and CDR2 is SVGAGI.

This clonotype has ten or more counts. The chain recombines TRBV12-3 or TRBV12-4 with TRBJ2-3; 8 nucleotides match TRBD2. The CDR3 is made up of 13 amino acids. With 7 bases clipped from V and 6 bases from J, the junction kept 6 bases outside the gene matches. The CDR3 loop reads CASTTSGWDTQYF. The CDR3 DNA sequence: TGTGCCAGCACCACTAGCGGCTGGGATACGCAGTATTTT.

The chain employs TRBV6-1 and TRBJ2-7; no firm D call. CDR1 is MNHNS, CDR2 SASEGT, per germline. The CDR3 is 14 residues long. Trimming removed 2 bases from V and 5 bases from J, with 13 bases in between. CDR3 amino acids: CASSEQDQAHEQYF. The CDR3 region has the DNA TGTGCCAGCAGTGAACAGGATCAAGCCCACGAGCAGTACTTC.

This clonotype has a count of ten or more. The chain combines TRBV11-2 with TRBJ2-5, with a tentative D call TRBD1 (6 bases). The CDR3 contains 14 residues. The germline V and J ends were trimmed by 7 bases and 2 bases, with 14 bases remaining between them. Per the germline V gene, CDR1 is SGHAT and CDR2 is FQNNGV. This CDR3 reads CASTLSGDQETQYF. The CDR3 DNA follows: TGTGCCAGCACCCTTTCAGGGGATCAAGAGACCCAGTACTTC.

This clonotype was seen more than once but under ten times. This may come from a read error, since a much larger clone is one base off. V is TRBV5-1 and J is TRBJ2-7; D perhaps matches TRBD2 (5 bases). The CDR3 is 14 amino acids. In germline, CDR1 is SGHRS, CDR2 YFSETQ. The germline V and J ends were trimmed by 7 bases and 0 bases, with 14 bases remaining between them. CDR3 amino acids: CASGGYTASYEQYF. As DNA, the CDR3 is TGCGCCAGCGGCGGGTACACAGCCTCCTACGAGCAGTACTTC.

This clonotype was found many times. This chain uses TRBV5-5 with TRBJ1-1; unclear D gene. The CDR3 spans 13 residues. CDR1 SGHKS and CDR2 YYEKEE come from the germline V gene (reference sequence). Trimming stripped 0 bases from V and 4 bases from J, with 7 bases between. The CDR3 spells CASSLAAGTEAFF. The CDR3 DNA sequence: TGTGCCAGCAGCTTGGCAGCAGGCACTGAAGCTTTCTTT. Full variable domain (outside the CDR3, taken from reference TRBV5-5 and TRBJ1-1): DAGVTQSPTHLIKTRGQQVTLRCSPISGHKSVSWYQQVLGQGPQFIFQYYEKEERGRGNFPDRFSARQFPNYSSELNVNALLLGDSALYLCASSLAAGTEAFFGQGTRLTVV.

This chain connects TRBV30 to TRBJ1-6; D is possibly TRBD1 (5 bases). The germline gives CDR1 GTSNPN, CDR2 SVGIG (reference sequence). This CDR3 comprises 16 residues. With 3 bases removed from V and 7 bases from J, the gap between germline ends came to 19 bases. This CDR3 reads CAWRAWDGGRNSPLHF. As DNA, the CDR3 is TGTGCCTGGAGGGCCTGGGACGGGGGAAGAAATTCACCCCTCCACTTT.

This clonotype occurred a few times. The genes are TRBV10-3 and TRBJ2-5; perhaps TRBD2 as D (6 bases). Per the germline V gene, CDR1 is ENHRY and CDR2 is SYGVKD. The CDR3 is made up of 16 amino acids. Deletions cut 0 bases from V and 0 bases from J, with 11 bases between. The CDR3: CAISESKSSDQETQYF. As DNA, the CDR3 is TGTGCCATCAGTGAGTCGAAGTCTAGCGACCAAGAGACCCAGTACTTC.

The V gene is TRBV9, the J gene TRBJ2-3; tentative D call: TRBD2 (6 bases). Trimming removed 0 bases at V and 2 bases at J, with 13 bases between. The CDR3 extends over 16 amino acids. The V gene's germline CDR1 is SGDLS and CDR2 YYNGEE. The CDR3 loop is CASSVGQDYVTDTQYF. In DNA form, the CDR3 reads TGTGCCAGCAGCGTAGGCCAGGACTATGTCACAGATACGCAGTATTTT.